The present T cell receptor beta chain was sequenced within a study of circulating and synovial CD4+ cells in juvenile arthritis. Notes on the study in general: Measured synovium overlap likely understates the true shared repertoire. These blood cells shared more CDR3 sequences with synovium than bulk blood.

About this clone itself: Antigen: not known.

Profiled with immunoSEQ multiplex PCR; TCRdb holds only in-frame clones, not every one. The sample has about 34,000 clones, less than 97% seen once. V was shortened by 5 bases and J by 6 bases, with 14 bases between the two germline ends. The CDR3 spans 13 residues. In germline, CDR1 is MDHEN, CDR2 SYDVKM. The chain couples TRBV28 to TRBJ2-7; possible D gene TRBD2, 5 bases. Sequencing used CD4+ T cells from blood. The receptor comes from a human donor with juvenile idiopathic arthritis. The CDR3 nucleotides are TGTGCCAGCAGTGCCCCCTACAGCGGCGAGCAGTACTTC. Protein sequence: CASSAPYSGEQYF.